The 30 T cell receptor beta chains below come from one sample, sequenced in a study of blood T cells in healthy people across ages. Together with a sample-barcoded 5' primer, a J-beta primer mix was included in a second PCR lasting about 7 to 11 cycles. TCRdb reanalysed the 5' RACE reads using MiXCR and keeps one entry per CDR3 protein. Of about 1,500,000 distinct CDR3 sequences listed, approximately 28% were seen once; the top ten hold 7% to 9%. Source material: blood. Receptors originate from a woman in her twenties or thirties in good health.

This clonotype was counted a few times. The V gene is TRBV7-2, the J gene TRBJ1-6; no reliable D call. The germline CDR1 and CDR2 sequences are SGHTA and FQGNSA. V was pared by 6 bases and J by 0 bases, with 15 bases between. The CDR3 extends over 17 amino acids. CDR3 nucleotides: TGTGCCAGCAGGCGGTTAGACGGTAGCTCCTATAATTCACCCCTCCACTTT. Its protein is CASRRLDGSSYNSPLHF.

This clonotype was counted many times. V gene TRBV6-5 combines with J gene TRBJ2-1; 13 bases agree with TRBD2. From germline, CDR1 is MNHEY and CDR2 SVGAGI. J lost 7 bases, V lost 6 bases, and 6 bases had no gene match. This CDR3 contains 15 residues. CDR3 coding DNA: TGTGCCAGCAGACTAGCGGGAGGGCCTGGGAATGAGCAGTTCTTC. Protein: CASRLAGGPGNEQFF.

To note about this clonotype: The junction departs from the called germline gene at one end, perhaps through a read error. This chain links TRBV10-2 with TRBJ2-5; 8 nucleotides line up with TRBD2. This CDR3 spans 14 amino acids. Germline values: CDR1 WSHSY, CDR2 SAAADI. The CDR3 DNA reads TGCGCCAGCAGGGAGTCGGGAGGGGCTCGGGAGCAGTACTTC. Protein sequence: CASRESGGAREQYF.

V gene TRBV27 combines with J gene TRBJ2-3; 15 nucleotides line up with TRBD2. Germline-derived CDR1 and CDR2 are MNHEY and SMNVEV (reference sequence). Trimming at V came to 5 bases and at J to 7 bases, leaving 10 bases not matched to a gene. The CDR3 is 17 amino acids. The CDR3: CASSAPLGTSGGNTQYF. As DNA, the CDR3 is TGTGCCAGCAGTGCCCCATTAGGGACTAGCGGGGGGAATACGCAGTATTTT.

A few counts support this clonotype. J is TRBJ2-5 and V is TRBV6-1; the D gene is possibly TRBD1 (5 bases). This CDR3 has 13 residues. The germline V gene has CDR1 MNHNS and CDR2 SASEGT. Trimming pared 8 bases from V and 3 bases from J, leaving 13 bases between. The CDR3 loop reads CASLRTSKETQYF. In nucleotides, the CDR3 is TGTGCCAGCCTTAGGACATCGAAAGAGACCCAGTACTTC.

In the case of this clonotype: A much larger clone is a single base away; this may be a read error. The gene calls are TRBV20-1 and TRBJ2-7, with D perhaps assigned TRBD1 or TRBD2 (5 bases each). The germline V gene has CDR1 DFQATT and CDR2 SNEGSKA (reference sequence). The CDR3 is made up of 11 amino acids. The CDR3: CSARGGTEQCF. In DNA form, the CDR3 reads TGCAGTGCTAGAGGAGGGACCGAGCAGTGCTTC.

The V call is TRBV6-4, the J call TRBJ2-3; 8 bases fit TRBD1. The CDR3 has 15 amino acids. From germline, CDR1 is MRHNA and CDR2 SNTAGT. V was clipped by 5 bases and J by 2 bases; unmatched bases: 6. The CDR3 nucleotides read TGTGCCAGCAGTCACCAGGGGGCATTCACAGATACGCAGTATTTT. Translated, it gives CASSHQGAFTDTQYF.

The CDR3 is CASSQEGMTDQFF. CDR3 bases: TGTGCCAGCAGCCAAGAGGGCATGACAGATCAGTTCTTC. The chain uses TRBV4-2 and TRBJ2-1; possibly TRBD1 for D (5 bases). The CDR3 runs to 13 residues. V was trimmed by 0 bases and J by 13 bases, leaving 13 bases between them. Germline CDR1 is LGHNA and CDR2 is YNFKEQ.

This clonotype was seen only a few times. The chain employs TRBV2 and TRBJ2-4; D gene unclear. Trimming stripped 7 bases from V and 8 bases from J, with 9 bases between. Germline V gene data show CDR1 as SNHLY and CDR2 as FYNNEI. The CDR3 runs 11 residues. CDR3 amino acids: CASKGRDIQYF. The CDR3 DNA reads TGTGCCAGCAAGGGTAGGGACATTCAGTACTTC.

This clonotype has more than one count but fewer than ten. The chain couples TRBV6-5 to TRBJ1-2; the D gene is possibly TRBD1 (5 bases). The V gene's germline CDR1 is MNHEY and CDR2 SVGAGI. The germline V and J ends were trimmed by 4 bases and 0 bases, with 15 bases remaining between them. This CDR3 contains 16 residues. CDR3 nucleotides: TGTGCCAGCAGTTGGTCGGGGGAGTTGGCTAACTATGGCTACACCTTC. It yields the protein CASSWSGELANYGYTF.

This clonotype showed up just a few times. V and J are TRBV3-1 and TRBJ2-7, with D perhaps matching TRBD1 or TRBD2 (5 bases each). The last part of the DNA fits TRBJ2-5 better; the J call may be wrong. Germline V gene sequence: CDR1 LGHDT, CDR2 YNNKEL (reference sequence). The CDR3 is made up of 15 amino acids. CDR3 residues: CASSSRDLPSGTQYF. CDR3 bases: TGTGCCAGCAGCTCTCGGGACCTCCCTTCCGGGACCCAGTACTTC.

There are many counts of this clonotype. The junction departs from the called germline gene at one end, perhaps through a read error. The chain has TRBV27 and TRBJ2-7; TRBD1 matches at 7 bases. The germline CDR1 and CDR2 sequences are MNHEY and SMNVEV (reference sequence). The CDR3 is 13 residues long. In DNA form, the CDR3 reads TGCGCCAGCAGCTTGGACAGGATAGGCGAGCAGTACTTC. Amino acids: CASSLDRIGEQYF.

This clonotype showed up just a few times. The genes are TRBV28 and TRBJ2-5, with 7 bases aligning to TRBD1. CDR3 length equals 15 residues. Per germline, CDR1 MDHEN and CDR2 SYDVKM. Unmatched junction bases numbered 11, after V lost 4 bases and J lost 6 bases. The chain's CDR3 is CASSYRGVGEKTQYF. In nucleotides, the CDR3 is TGTGCCAGCAGTTACAGGGGCGTAGGGGAAAAGACCCAGTACTTC.

This clonotype was seen repeatedly, ten times or more. CDR3 sequence reads: CSVRRSSGGMNEQFF. The CDR3 DNA is TGCAGCGTTCGAAGGTCTAGCGGGGGGATGAATGAGCAGTTCTTC. The chain carries TRBV29-1 and TRBJ2-1; 11 nucleotides match TRBD2. Germline CDR1 is SQVTM and CDR2 is ANQGSEA. The CDR3 is made up of 15 amino acids. Trimming removed 5 bases from V and 7 bases from J; junction bases left unmatched: 10.

The chain has TRBV4-2 and TRBJ2-5; D is possibly TRBD2 (6 bases). Trimming took 6 bases from V and 11 from J, leaving 22 bases between them. Germline lookup yields CDR1 LGHNA and CDR2 YNFKEQ. CDR3 length: 14 residues. The CDR3: CASSYLEGSGEQYF. CDR3 bases: TGTGCCAGCAGTTACCTGGAGGGTTCGGGGGAGCAGTACTTC.

In its sample, this clonotype was seen a few times. This chain links TRBV20-1 with TRBJ1-1, with TRBD1 matching over 8 bases. Germline V gene sequence: CDR1 DFQATT, CDR2 SNEGSKA (reference sequence). V was pared by 3 bases and J by 5 bases, with 11 bases of the junction left unmatched. The CDR3 is made up of 15 amino acids. CDR3 sequence (DNA): TGCAGTGCTAGGCCCAGACAGGGGATGCAGACTGAAGCTTTCTTT. This sequence encodes CSARPRQGMQTEAFF.

In its sample, this clonotype was seen many times. The chain employs TRBV29-1 and TRBJ2-6; D is tentatively TRBD1 or TRBD2 (5 bases each). Trimming shortened V by 4 bases and J by 0 bases, and 10 bases separated the two germline ends. This CDR3 contains 15 residues. Germline values: CDR1 SQVTM, CDR2 ANQGSEA. Written as DNA, the CDR3 is TGCAGCGTTGTGTGGGGGTACTCTGGGGCCAACGTCCTGACTTTC. Protein: CSVVWGYSGANVLTF. The entire variable domain, with the rest obtained from reference TRBV29-1 and TRBJ2-6, is as follows: SAVISQKPSRDICQRGTSLTIQCQVDSQVTMMFWYRQQPGQSLTLIATANQGSEATYESGFVIDKFPISRPNLTFSTLTVSNMSPEDSSIYLCSVVWGYSGANVLTFGAGSRLTVL.

This rearrangement joins TRBV7-9 to TRBJ2-1, with TRBD2 identical over 10 bases. The CDR3 sequence is 15 residues long. Germline loops: CDR1 SEHNR, CDR2 FQNEAQ (reference sequence). V gave up 4 bases and J gave up 7 bases; unmatched junction bases: 7. In nucleotides, the CDR3 is TGTGCCAGCAGCTGGGGTCCGACTAGCGGGAATGAGCAGTTCTTC. Amino acids: CASSWGPTSGNEQFF. Variable domain in full (rest from reference TRBV7-9 and TRBJ2-1): DTGVSQNPRHKITKRGQNVTFRCDPISEHNRLYWYRQTLGQGPEFLTYFQNEAQLEKSRLLSDRFSAERPKGSFSTLEIQRTEQGDSAMYLCASSWGPTSGNEQFFGPGTRLTVL.

The table lists this clonotype with a few counts. J is TRBJ2-3 and V is TRBV29-1; tentatively, D is TRBD2 (5 bases). Per the germline V gene, CDR1 is SQVTM and CDR2 is ANQGSEA. V was cut by 4 bases and J by 6 bases, with 8 bases left in between. The length of the CDR3 is 11 residues. The CDR3 DNA follows: TGCAGCGTTGGGACTGTGGATACGCAGTATTTT. Its translation is CSVGTVDTQYF.

This clonotype was observed a few times. V gene TRBV20-1 combines with J gene TRBJ1-5; possible D gene TRBD1, 6 bases. Germline V lookup: CDR1 DFQATT, CDR2 SNEGSKA (reference sequence). The CDR3 extends over 12 amino acids. Trimming removed 5 bases at V and 5 bases at J, with 10 bases between. The DNA of the CDR3 is TGCAGTGCTGGGACAAATTATCAGCCCCAGCATTTT. It codes for CSAGTNYQPQHF.

The J gene is TRBJ2-7, the V gene TRBV18; a possible D gene is TRBD2 (6 bases). Trimming shortened V by 3 bases and J by 0 bases, and 12 bases separated the two germline ends. The CDR3 has 15 residues. Looked up from germline, CDR1 is KGHSH and CDR2 is LQKENI. CDR3 loop: CASSPVYSGSYEQYF. As DNA, the CDR3 is TGTGCCAGCTCACCCGTATATAGCGGCTCCTACGAGCAGTACTTC.

The chain carries TRBV7-3 and TRBJ1-1; D remains ambiguous. V lost 5 bases, J lost 5 bases, and 15 bases lay in between. The germline V gene encodes CDR1 SGHTA and CDR2 FQGTGA. The CDR3 sequence is 14 residues long. The CDR3 spells CASSQESTGTEAFF. The CDR3 DNA reads TGTGCCAGCAGCCAGGAGTCTACGGGGACTGAAGCTTTCTTT. Combining the CDR3 with reference TRBV7-3 and TRBJ1-1 gives the whole variable domain GAGVSQTPSNKVTEKGKYVELRCDPISGHTALYWYRQSLGQGPEFLIYFQGTGAADDSGLPNDRFFAVRPEGSVSTLKIQRTERGDSAVYLCASSQESTGTEAFFGQGTRLTVV.

Details on this clonotype: Being one base from a much bigger clone, this may be a read error. This chain uses TRBV20-1 with TRBJ2-5; D might be TRBD2 (6 bases). The CDR3 consists of 15 residues. V was pared by 0 bases and J by 0 bases, with 11 bases between. Germline values: CDR1 DFQATT, CDR2 SNEGSKA (reference sequence). CDR3 nucleotide sequence: TGCAGTGCTAGAGATCATGGAGGGGACCAAGAGACCCAGTACTTC. It translates to CSARDHGGDQETQYF.

This chain links TRBV28 with TRBJ1-5, with a possible D match to TRBD1 (6 bases). The germline V gene encodes CDR1 MDHEN and CDR2 SYDVKM. Trimming left V 3 bases short and J 3 bases short, with 12 bases between. This CDR3 has 15 amino acids. The CDR3 sequence is CASSFRAGANQPQHF. DNA for the CDR3: TGTGCCAGCAGTTTTCGGGCAGGGGCCAATCAGCCCCAGCATTTT.

This clonotype was counted ten times or more. The J gene is TRBJ2-7, the V gene TRBV4-3; TRBD2 aligns across 13 bases. Germline values: CDR1 LGHNA, CDR2 YSLEER. V lost 4 bases to trimming and J lost 0 bases; unmatched junction nucleotides: 6. The CDR3 extends over 17 amino acids. Here the CDR3 reads CASSRRTSGSFSYEQYF. CDR3 DNA sequence: TGCGCCAGCAGCCGAAGGACTAGCGGGAGTTTCTCCTACGAGCAGTACTTC.

The chain uses TRBV10-3 and TRBJ2-1; no clear D. Trimming stripped 6 bases from V and 10 bases from J, with 22 bases between. There are 15 residues in the CDR3. CDR1 and CDR2 from the germline V gene are ENHRY and SYGVKD. The CDR3 bases are TGTGCCATCAGCGACGGGTCTTCCGACCTCTACGAGCAGTTCTTC. This translates into CAISDGSSDLYEQFF.

This clonotype was observed at least ten times. The rearrangement joins TRBV7-2 to TRBJ2-1; D perhaps matches TRBD1 (7 bases). V was shortened by 5 bases and J by 9 bases, with 17 bases between the two germline ends. This CDR3 has 14 amino acids. Per germline, CDR1 SGHTA and CDR2 FQGNSA. The CDR3 nucleotides read TGTGCCAGCAGCCCGATCCAGGGGGGTGTTGAGCAGTTCTTC. This sequence encodes CASSPIQGGVEQFF.

This clonotype was counted a few times. This chain connects TRBV3-1 to TRBJ2-1, with D perhaps TRBD2 (6 bases). CDR1 is LGHDT and CDR2 is YNNKEL in the germline V gene (reference sequence). V lost 4 bases and J lost 4, with 11 bases in between. There are 14 residues in the CDR3. Written as DNA, the CDR3 is TGTGCCAGCAGCCTAGCGGCTAAATACAATGAGCAGTTCTTC. Its translation is CASSLAAKYNEQFF.

This clonotype was found a few times. V usage is TRBV6-5 and J usage is TRBJ2-2; possibly TRBD2 for D (5 bases). V lost 7 bases and J lost 3, with 15 bases in between. Germline V gene data show CDR1 as MNHEY and CDR2 as SVGAGI. This CDR3 contains 15 residues. This CDR3 is CASTRTLRDTGELFF. DNA of the CDR3: TGTGCCAGCACCCGGACTCTGAGGGACACCGGGGAGCTGTTTTTT.

The CDR3 nucleotides are TGTGCCAGCAGCCCGGGGGACTGGACGGGCTATGGCTACACCTTC. It yields the protein CASSPGDWTGYGYTF. The J gene is TRBJ1-2, the V gene TRBV7-9; perhaps TRBD1 as D (5 bases). Germline CDR1 is SEHNR and CDR2 is FQNEAQ (reference sequence). The CDR3 is 15 amino acids. Trimming took 5 bases from V and 4 from J, leaving 17 bases between them.